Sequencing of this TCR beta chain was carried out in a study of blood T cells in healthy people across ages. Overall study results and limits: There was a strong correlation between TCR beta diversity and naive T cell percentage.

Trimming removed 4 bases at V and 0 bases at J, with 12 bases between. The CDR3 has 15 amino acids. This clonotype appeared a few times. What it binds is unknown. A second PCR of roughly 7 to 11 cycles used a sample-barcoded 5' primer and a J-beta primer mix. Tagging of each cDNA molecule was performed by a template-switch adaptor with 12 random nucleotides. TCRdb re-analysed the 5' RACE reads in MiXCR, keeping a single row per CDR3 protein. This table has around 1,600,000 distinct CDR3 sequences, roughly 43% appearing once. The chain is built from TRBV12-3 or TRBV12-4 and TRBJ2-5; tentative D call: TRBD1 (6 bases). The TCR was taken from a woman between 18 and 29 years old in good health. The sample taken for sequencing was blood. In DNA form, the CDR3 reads TGTGCCAGCAGTTCGCCCCGGGACAACCAAGAGACCCAGTACTTC. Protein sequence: CASSSPRDNQETQYF.